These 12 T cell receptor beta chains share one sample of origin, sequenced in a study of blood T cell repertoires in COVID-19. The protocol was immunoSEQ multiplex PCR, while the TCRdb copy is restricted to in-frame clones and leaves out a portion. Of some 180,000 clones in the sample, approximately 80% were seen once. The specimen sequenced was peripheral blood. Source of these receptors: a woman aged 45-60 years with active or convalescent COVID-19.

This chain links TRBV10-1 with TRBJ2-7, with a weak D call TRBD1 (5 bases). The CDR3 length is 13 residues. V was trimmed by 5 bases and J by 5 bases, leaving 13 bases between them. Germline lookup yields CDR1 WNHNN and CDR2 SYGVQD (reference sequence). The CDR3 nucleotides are TGCGCCAGCAGTCGACAGTGTCGGAACGAGCAGTACTTC. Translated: CASSRQCRNEQYF.

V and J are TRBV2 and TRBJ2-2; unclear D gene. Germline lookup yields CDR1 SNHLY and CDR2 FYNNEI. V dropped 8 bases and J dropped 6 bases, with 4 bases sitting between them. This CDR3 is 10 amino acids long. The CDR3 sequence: CASRAGELFF. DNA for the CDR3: TGTGCCAGCCGGGCCGGGGAGCTGTTTTTT.

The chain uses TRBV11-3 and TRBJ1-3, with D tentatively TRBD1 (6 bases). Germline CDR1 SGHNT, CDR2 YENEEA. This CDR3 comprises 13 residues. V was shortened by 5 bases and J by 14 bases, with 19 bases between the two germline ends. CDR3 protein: CASSQGPGKGVYF. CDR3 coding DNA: TGTGCCAGCAGCCAGGGCCCCGGAAAGGGGGTATATTTT.

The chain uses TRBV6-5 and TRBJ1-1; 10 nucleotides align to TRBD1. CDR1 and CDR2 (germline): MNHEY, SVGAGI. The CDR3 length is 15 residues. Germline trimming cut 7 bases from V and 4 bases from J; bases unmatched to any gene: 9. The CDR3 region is CASNGQGVSFTEAFF. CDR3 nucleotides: TGTGCCAGCAACGGACAGGGGGTTTCGTTCACTGAAGCTTTCTTT.

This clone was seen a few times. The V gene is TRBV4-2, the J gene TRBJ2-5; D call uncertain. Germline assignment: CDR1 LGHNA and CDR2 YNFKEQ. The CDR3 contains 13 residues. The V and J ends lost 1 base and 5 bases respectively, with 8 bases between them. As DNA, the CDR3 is TGTGCCAGCAGCCAAGGTCGCGCTGAGACCCAGTACTTC. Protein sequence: CASSQGRAETQYF.

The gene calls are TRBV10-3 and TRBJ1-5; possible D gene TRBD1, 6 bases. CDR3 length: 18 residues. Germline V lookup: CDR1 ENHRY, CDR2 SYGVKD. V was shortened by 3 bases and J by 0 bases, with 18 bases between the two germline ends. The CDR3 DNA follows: TGTGCCATCAGTGACCCGTCGGGGGGCCACTATAGCAATCAGCCCCAGCATTTT. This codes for CAISDPSGGHYSNQPQHF.

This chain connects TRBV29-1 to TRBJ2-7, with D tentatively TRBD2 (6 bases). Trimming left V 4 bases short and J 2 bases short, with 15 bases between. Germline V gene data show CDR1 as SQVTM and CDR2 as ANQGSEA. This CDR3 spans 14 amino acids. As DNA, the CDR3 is TGCAGCGTTGCCTCTCCCGGGGGACCCTACGAGCAGTACTTC. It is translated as CSVASPGGPYEQYF.

CDR3 DNA sequence: TGTGCCAGCAGCCAGAGTCGGGGGGGCTTTAGGGATGAGCAGTTCTTC. The encoded protein is CASSQSRGGFRDEQFF. This chain connects TRBV4-2 to TRBJ2-1; 8 bases fit TRBD2. In germline, CDR1 is LGHNA, CDR2 YNFKEQ. The CDR3 sequence is 16 residues long. The junction had 12 bases not matched to a gene; V was cut back by 3 bases and J by 8 bases.

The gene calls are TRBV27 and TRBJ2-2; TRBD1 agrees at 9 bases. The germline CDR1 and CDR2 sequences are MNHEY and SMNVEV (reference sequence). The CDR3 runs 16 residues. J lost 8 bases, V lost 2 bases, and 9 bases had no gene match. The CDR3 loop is CASSLRPGTGSGELFF. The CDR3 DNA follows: TGTGCCAGCAGTTTAAGACCTGGGACAGGGTCGGGGGAGCTGTTTTTT.

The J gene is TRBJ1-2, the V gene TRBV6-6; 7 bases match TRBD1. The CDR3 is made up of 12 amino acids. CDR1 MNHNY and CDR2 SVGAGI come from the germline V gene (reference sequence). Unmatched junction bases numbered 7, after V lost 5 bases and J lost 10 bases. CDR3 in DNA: TGTGCCAGCAGTGGGACAGCGAGGGCCTACACCTTC. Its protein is CASSGTARAYTF.

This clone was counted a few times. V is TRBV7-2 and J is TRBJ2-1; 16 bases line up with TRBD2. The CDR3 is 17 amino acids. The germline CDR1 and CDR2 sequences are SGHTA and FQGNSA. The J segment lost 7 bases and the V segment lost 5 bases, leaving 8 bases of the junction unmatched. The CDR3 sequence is CASSPKGLAGGGNEQFF. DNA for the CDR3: TGTGCCAGCAGCCCAAAGGGACTAGCGGGAGGGGGGAATGAGCAGTTCTTC.

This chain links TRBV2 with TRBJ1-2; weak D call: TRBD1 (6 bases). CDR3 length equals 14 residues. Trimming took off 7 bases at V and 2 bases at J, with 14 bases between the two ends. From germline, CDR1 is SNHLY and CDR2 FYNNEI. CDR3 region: CASKEQGGNYGYTF. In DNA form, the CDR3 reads TGTGCCAGCAAGGAACAGGGTGGGAACTATGGCTACACCTTC. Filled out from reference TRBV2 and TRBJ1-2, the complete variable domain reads EPEVTQTPSHQVTQMGQEVILRCVPISNHLYFYWYRQILGQKVEFLVSFYNNEISEKSEIFDDQFSVERPDGSNFTLKIRSTKLEDSAMYFCASKEQGGNYGYTFGSGTRLTVV.